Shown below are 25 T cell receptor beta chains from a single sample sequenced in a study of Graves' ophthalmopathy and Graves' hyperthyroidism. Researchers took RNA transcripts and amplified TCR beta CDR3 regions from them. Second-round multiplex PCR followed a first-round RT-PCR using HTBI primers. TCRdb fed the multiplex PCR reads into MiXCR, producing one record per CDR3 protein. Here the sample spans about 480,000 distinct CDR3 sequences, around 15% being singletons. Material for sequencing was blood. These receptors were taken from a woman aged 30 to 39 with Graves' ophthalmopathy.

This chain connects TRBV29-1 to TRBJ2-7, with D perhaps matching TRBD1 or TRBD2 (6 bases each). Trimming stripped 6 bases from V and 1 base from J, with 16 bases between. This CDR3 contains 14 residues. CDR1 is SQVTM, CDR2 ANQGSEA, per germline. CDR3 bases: TGCAGCGTCCAGGGAGGTACAGGGTCCTACGAGCAGTACTTC. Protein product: CSVQGGTGSYEQYF.

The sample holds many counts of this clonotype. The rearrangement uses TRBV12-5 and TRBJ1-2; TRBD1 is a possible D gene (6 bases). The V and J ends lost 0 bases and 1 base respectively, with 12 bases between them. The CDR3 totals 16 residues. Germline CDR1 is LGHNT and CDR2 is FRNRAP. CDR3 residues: CASGLVRDTINYGYTF. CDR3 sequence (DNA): TGTGCTAGTGGTTTGGTACGGGACACAATTAACTATGGCTACACCTTC. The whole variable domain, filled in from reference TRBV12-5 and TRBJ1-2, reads DARVTQTPRHKVTEMGQEVTMRCQPILGHNTVFWYRQTMMQGLELLAYFRNRAPLDDSGMPKDRFSAEMPDATLATLKIQPSEPRDSAVYFCASGLVRDTINYGYTFGSGTRLTVV.

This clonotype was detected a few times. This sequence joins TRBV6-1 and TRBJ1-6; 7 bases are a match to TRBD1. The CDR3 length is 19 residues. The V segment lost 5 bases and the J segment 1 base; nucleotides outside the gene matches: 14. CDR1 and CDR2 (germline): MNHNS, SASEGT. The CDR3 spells CASSTTGAWVWSYNSPLHF. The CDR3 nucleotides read TGTGCCAGCAGTACCACAGGGGCATGGGTTTGGTCCTATAATTCACCCCTCCACTTT.

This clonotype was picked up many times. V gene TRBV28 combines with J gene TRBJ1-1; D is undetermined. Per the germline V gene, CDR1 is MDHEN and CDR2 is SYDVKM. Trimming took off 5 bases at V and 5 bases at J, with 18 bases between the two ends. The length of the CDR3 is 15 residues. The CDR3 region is CASSPALELGTEAFF. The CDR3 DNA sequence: TGTGCCAGCAGTCCCGCCCTAGAGTTGGGGACTGAAGCTTTCTTT. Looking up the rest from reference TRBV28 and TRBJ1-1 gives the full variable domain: DVKVTQSSRYLVKRTGEKVFLECVQDMDHENMFWYRQDPGLGLRLIYFSYDVKMKEKGDIPEGYSVSREKKERFSLILESASTNQTSMYLCASSPALELGTEAFFGQGTRLTVV.

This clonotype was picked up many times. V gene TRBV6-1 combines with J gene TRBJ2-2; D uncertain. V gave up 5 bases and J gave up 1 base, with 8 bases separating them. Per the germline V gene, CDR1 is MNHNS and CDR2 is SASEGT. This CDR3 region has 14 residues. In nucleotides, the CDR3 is TGTGCCAGCAGTCAGATGGGGAACACCGGGGAGCTGTTTTTT. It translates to CASSQMGNTGELFF.

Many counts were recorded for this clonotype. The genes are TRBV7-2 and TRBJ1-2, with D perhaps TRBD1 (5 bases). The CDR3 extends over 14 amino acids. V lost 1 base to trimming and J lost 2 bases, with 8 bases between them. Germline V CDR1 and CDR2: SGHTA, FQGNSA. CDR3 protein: CASSLVGENYGYTF. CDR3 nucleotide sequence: TGTGCCAGCAGCTTAGTAGGGGAAAACTATGGCTACACCTTC.

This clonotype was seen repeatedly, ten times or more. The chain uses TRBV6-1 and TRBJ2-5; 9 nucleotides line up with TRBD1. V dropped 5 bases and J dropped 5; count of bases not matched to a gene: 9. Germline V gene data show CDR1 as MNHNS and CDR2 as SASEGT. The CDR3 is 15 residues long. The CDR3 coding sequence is TGTGCCAGCAGTAAACAGGGGGCGGAGGGGGAGACCCAGTACTTC. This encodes CASSKQGAEGETQYF.

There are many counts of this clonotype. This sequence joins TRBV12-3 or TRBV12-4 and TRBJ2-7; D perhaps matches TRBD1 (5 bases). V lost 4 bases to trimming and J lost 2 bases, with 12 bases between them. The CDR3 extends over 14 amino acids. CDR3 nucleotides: TGTGCCAGCAGTTGGGGCAGTTCGACCTACGAGCAGTACTTC. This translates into CASSWGSSTYEQYF.

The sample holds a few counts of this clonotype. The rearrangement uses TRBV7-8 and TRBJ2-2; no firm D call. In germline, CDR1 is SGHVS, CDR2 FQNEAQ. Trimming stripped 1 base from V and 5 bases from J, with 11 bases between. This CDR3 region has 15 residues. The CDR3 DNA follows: TGTGCCAGCAGCTTAGTATCGTCTGGAACCGGGGAGCTGTTTTTT. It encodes CASSLVSSGTGELFF.

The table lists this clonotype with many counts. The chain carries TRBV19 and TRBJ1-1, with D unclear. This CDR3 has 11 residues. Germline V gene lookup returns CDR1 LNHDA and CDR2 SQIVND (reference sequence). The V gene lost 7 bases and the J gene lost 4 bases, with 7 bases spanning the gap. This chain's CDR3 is CASIGSTEAFF. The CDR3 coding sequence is TGTGCCAGTATTGGGAGCACTGAAGCTTTCTTT.

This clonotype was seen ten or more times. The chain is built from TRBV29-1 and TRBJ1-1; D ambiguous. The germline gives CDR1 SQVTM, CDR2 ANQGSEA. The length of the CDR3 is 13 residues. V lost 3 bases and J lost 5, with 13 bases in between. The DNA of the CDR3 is TGCAGCGTTGACCAGAATACGGGGACTGAAGCTTTCTTT. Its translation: CSVDQNTGTEAFF.

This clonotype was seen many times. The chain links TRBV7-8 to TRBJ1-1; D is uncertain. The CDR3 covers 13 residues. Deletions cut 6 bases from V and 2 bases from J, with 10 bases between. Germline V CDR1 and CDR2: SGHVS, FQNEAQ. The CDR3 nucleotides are TGTGCCAGCAGGGGAGAGGGTAACACTGAAGCTTTCTTT. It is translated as CASRGEGNTEAFF.

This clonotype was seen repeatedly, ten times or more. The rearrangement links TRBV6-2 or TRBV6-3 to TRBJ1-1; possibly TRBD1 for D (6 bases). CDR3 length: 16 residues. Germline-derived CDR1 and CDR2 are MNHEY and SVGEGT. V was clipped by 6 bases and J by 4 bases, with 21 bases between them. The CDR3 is CASSTTGFVGSTEAFF. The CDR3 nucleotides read TGTGCCAGCAGCACGACAGGCTTCGTGGGGAGCACTGAAGCTTTCTTT.

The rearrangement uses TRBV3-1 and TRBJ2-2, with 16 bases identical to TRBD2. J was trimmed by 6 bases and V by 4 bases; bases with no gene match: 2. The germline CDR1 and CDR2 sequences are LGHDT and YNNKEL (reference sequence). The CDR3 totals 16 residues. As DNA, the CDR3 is TGTGCCAGCAGCCCTGGGACTAGCGGGAGGGCCGGGGAGCTGTTTTTT. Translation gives CASSPGTSGRAGELFF.

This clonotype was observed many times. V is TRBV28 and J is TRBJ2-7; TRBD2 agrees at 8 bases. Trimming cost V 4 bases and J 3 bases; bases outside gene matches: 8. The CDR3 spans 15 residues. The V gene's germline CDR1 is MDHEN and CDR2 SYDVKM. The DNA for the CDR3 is TGTGCCAGCAGTTACCTAGCGGGCCCACTCTACGAGCAGTACTTC. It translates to CASSYLAGPLYEQYF.

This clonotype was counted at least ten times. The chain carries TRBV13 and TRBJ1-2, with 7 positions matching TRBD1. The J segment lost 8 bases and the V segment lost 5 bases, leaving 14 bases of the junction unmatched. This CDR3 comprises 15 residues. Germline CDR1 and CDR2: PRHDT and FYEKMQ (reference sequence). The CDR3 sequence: CASSLTRTGWLGYTF. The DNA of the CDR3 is TGTGCCAGCAGCCTTACCCGGACAGGCTGGTTGGGCTACACCTTC.

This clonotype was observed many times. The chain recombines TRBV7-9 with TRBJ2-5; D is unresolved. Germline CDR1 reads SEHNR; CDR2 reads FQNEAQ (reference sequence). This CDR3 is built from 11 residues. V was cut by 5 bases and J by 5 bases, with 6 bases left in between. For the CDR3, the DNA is TGTGCCAGCAGCGACATCGAGACCCAGTACTTC. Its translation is CASSDIETQYF.

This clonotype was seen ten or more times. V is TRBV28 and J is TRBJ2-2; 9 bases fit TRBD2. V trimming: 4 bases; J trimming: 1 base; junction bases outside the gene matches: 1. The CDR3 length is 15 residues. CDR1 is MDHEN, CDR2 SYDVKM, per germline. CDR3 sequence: CASSSTSGNTGELFF. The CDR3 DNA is TGTGCCAGCAGTTCGACTAGCGGGAACACCGGGGAGCTGTTTTTT.

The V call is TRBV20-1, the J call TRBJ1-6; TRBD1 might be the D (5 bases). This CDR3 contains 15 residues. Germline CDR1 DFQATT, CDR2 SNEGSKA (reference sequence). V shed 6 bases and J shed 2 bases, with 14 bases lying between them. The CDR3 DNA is TGCAGTGCCCCCTGGACAAGTACCTATAATTCACCCCTCCACTTT. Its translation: CSAPWTSTYNSPLHF.

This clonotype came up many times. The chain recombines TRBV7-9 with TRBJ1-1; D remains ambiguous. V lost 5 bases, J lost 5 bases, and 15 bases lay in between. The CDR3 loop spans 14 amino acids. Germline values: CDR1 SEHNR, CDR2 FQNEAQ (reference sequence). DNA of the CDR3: TGTGCCAGCAGCCCCCCTAGCGGGAATACTGAAGCTTTCTTT. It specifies CASSPPSGNTEAFF. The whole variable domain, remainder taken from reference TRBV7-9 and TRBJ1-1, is DTGVSQNPRHKITKRGQNVTFRCDPISEHNRLYWYRQTLGQGPEFLTYFQNEAQLEKSRLLSDRFSAERPKGSFSTLEIQRTEQGDSAMYLCASSPPSGNTEAFFGQGTRLTVV.

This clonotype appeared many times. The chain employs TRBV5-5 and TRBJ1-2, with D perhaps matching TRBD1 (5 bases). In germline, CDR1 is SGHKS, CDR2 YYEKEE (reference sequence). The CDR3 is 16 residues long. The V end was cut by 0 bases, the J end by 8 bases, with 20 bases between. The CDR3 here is CASSLDPREMGEGYTF. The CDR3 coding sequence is TGTGCCAGCAGCTTGGACCCCAGGGAAATGGGCGAAGGCTACACCTTC.

In DNA form, the CDR3 reads TGTGCCAGCGTCAGGGACAGGGGAAGGGAGACCCAGTACTTC. Encoded protein: CASVRDRGRETQYF. The chain couples TRBV12-3 or TRBV12-4 to TRBJ2-5, with 10 nucleotides matching TRBD1. The V gene end was trimmed by 8 bases and the J gene end by 5 bases; junction bases not matched to a gene: 8. The length of the CDR3 is 14 residues.

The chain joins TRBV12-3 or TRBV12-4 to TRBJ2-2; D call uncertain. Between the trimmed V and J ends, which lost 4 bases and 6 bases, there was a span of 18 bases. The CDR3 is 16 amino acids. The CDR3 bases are TGTGCCAGCAGTTCTTCACGCACTCTTGGGGCCGGGGAGCTGTTTTTT. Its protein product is CASSSSRTLGAGELFF.

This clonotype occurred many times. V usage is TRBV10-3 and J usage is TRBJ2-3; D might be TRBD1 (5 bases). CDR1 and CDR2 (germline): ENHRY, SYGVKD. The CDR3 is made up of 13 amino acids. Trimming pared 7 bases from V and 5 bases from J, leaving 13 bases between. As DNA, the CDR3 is TGTGCCATCATGATAGGGGTTGAAGATACGCAGTATTTT. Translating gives CAIMIGVEDTQYF.

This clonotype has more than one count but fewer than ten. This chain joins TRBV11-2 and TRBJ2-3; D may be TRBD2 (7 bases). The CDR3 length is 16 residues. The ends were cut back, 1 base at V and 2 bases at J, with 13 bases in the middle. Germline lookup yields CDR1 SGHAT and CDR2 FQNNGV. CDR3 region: CASSLGGGLNTDTQYF. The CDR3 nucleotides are TGTGCCAGCAGCTTAGGGGGGGGCCTTAACACAGATACGCAGTATTTT.